Listed here are 30 T cell receptor beta chains from one sample, sequenced in a study of T cell changes during pregnancy in multiple sclerosis (dated by TCRdb to the late 2010s). The library was generated by the immunoSEQ multiplex PCR assay. TCRdb mirrors the immuneACCESS table, restricted to in-frame sequences. Some clones are absent from its copies; in checked studies, under half trace to an unresolved V gene, and the reason for the others is unknown. The sample includes about 36,000 clones, with about 91% observed a single time. Of the sample, over 0.45% is held by the ten largest clones. Sequencing was performed on CD4+ T cells from peripheral blood mononuclear cells, taken after pregnancy. The receptors here all came from a female donor with multiple sclerosis, enrolled in a pregnancy study.

This clone occurred once. The chain links TRBV18 to TRBJ2-3; maybe TRBD1 (6 bases). V lost 5 bases and J lost 0, with 15 bases in between. The CDR3 covers 16 residues. CDR1 is KGHSH, CDR2 LQKENI, per germline. Here the CDR3 DNA reads TGTGCCAGCTCAACAGGGCAGGGCTGGAGCACAGATACGCAGTATTTT. Residues: CASSTGQGWSTDTQYF.

The V and J genes are TRBV27 and TRBJ1-4, with 12 bases fitting TRBD1. Germline CDR1 MNHEY, CDR2 SMNVEV (reference sequence). V lost 5 bases and J lost 0; bases outside the gene matches: 7. The CDR3 is 18 amino acids. The CDR3 nucleotides read TGTGCCAGCAGTCCCCGGGACAGGGGGCTGGCAACTAATGAAAAACTGTTTTTT. It translates to CASSPRDRGLATNEKLFF.

This chain joins TRBV21-1 and TRBJ2-4; the table gives TRBD1 as D, unverified against the DNA. TRBV21-1 has pseudogene status. The CDR3 totals 17 residues. CDR3 residues: CASSPESRGREGNIQYF. The CDR3 coding sequence is TGTGCCAGCAGCCCCGAGAGCAGGGGGCGCGAAGGAAACATTCAGTACTTC.

V is TRBV19 and J is TRBJ1-2; no definite D call. Germline values: CDR1 LNHDA, CDR2 SQIVND (reference sequence). The CDR3 covers 12 residues. V dropped 3 bases and J dropped 7 bases, with 9 bases sitting between them. CDR3 DNA sequence: TGTGCCAGTAGTATTGGGAGTTCTGGCTACACCTTC. This sequence encodes CASSIGSSGYTF. The full variable domain, with the rest looked up from reference TRBV19 and TRBJ1-2, is DGGITQSPKYLFRKEGQNVTLSCEQNLNHDAMYWYRQDPGQGLRLIYYSQIVNDFQKGDIAEGYSVSREKKESFPLTVTSAQKNPTAFYLCASSIGSSGYTFGSGTRLTVV.

The gene calls are TRBV7-2 and TRBJ1-5; 9 nucleotides line up with TRBD1. Unmatched junction bases numbered 4, after V lost 3 bases and J lost 1 base. Germline V gene lookup returns CDR1 SGHTA and CDR2 FQGNSA. CDR3 size: 16 residues. In DNA, the CDR3 is TGTGCCAGCAGCTTTGGACAGGGGAACAGCAATCAGCCCCAGCATTTT. Encoded protein: CASSFGQGNSNQPQHF.

This chain joins TRBV5-4 and TRBJ2-5; 15 bases line up with TRBD2. From germline, CDR1 is SGHNT and CDR2 YYREEE (reference sequence). The CDR3 spans 15 residues. The ends lost 3 bases at V and 7 bases at J; junction bases unmatched: 4. The CDR3 region has the DNA TGTGCCAGCAGCTCGGGACTAGCGGGGGGCGGGACCCAGTACTTC. This encodes CASSSGLAGGGTQYF.

This CDR3 is CASKGQGADTQYF. The DNA of the CDR3 is TGTGCCAGCAAGGGACAGGGGGCTGATACGCAGTATTTT. This sequence joins TRBV2 and TRBJ2-3; TRBD1 agrees at 12 bases. The germline V gene encodes CDR1 SNHLY and CDR2 FYNNEI. V lost 7 bases to trimming and J lost 6 bases; unmatched junction nucleotides: 2. CDR3 length: 13 amino acids. The variable domain in full, completed from reference TRBV2 and TRBJ2-3, reads EPEVTQTPSHQVTQMGQEVILRCVPISNHLYFYWYRQILGQKVEFLVSFYNNEISEKSEIFDDQFSVERPDGSNFTLKIRSTKLEDSAMYFCASKGQGADTQYFGPGTRLTVL.

V gene TRBV7-2 combines with J gene TRBJ2-2; TRBD2 matches 12 bases. CDR1 and CDR2 (germline): SGHTA, FQGNSA. The junction had 7 bases not matched to a gene; V was cut back by 5 bases and J by 6 bases. The CDR3 loop spans 16 amino acids. CDR3 in DNA: TGTGCCAGCAGCCCCAGGACTAGCGGGACCTCCGGGGAGCTGTTTTTT. It specifies CASSPRTSGTSGELFF. Full variable domain (remainder filled in from reference TRBV7-2 and TRBJ2-2): GAGVSQSPSNKVTEKGKDVELRCDPISGHTALYWYRQSLGQGLEFLIYFQGNSAPDKSGLPSDRFSAERTGGSVSTLTIQRTQQEDSAVYLCASSPRTSGTSGELFFGEGSRLTVL.

The CDR3 DNA reads TGTGCCAGCAGCTTAGGAGGTGGATACGAGCAGTACTTC. As protein: CASSLGGGYEQYF. The J gene is TRBJ2-7, the V gene TRBV7-7; D unresolved. Trimming stripped 1 base from V and 4 bases from J, with 8 bases between. The CDR3 totals 13 residues. The V gene's germline CDR1 is SSHAT and CDR2 FNYEAQ (reference sequence).

The chain joins TRBV4-2 to TRBJ2-2; 7 bases align to TRBD2. The CDR3 has 17 amino acids. The V gene's germline CDR1 is LGHNA and CDR2 YNFKEQ. The V segment lost 0 bases and the J segment 1 base; nucleotides outside the gene matches: 5. The CDR3 reads CASSQDQASGNTGELFF. The CDR3 DNA reads as TGTGCCAGCAGCCAAGATCAGGCTAGCGGGAACACCGGGGAGCTGTTTTTT.

This chain connects TRBV5-1 to TRBJ2-3; D is unclear. Germline V CDR1 and CDR2: SGHRS, YFSETQ. The CDR3 runs 15 residues. The germline V and J ends were trimmed by 0 bases and 7 bases, with 15 bases remaining between them. CDR3 coding DNA: TGCGCCAGCAGCTTGGGACTCCAAATGGCACATACGCAGTATTTT. Its translation is CASSLGLQMAHTQYF.

V and J are TRBV9 and TRBJ1-4, with 11 bases matching TRBD1. Losses at the gene ends were 5 bases for V and 6 bases for J; bases not matched to a gene: 6. The germline gives CDR1 SGDLS, CDR2 YYNGEE. This CDR3 is 15 amino acids long. CDR3 sequence: CASSFRTGGYEKLFF. Written as DNA, the CDR3 is TGTGCCAGCAGTTTCCGGACAGGGGGCTATGAAAAACTGTTTTTT.

The J gene is TRBJ2-1, the V gene TRBV15; 7 bases map to TRBD2. The V gene end was trimmed by 1 base and the J gene end by 8 bases; junction bases not matched to a gene: 17. The germline V gene has CDR1 LNHNV and CDR2 YYDKDF (reference sequence). The CDR3 contains 18 residues. DNA for the CDR3: TGTGCCACCAGCAGAGTATACCGCGGGAGTTCTTCCGAATATGAGCAGTTCTTC. Its translation is CATSRVYRGSSSEYEQFF. The full variable domain, its missing parts supplied by reference TRBV15 and TRBJ2-1, is DAMVIQNPRYQVTQFGKPVTLSCSQTLNHNVMYWYQQKSSQAPKLLFHYYDKDFNNEADTPDNFQSRRPNTSFCFLDIRSPGLGDTAMYLCATSRVYRGSSSEYEQFFGPGTRLTVL.

This chain links TRBV28 with TRBJ1-1; the match to TRBD1 covers 7 bases. This CDR3 contains 12 residues. V shed 6 bases and J 7 bases; nucleotides not matched to a gene: 5. Germline V gene lookup returns CDR1 MDHEN and CDR2 SYDVKM. The CDR3 spells CASSTGDFEAFF. For the CDR3, the DNA is TGTGCCAGCAGCACAGGGGACTTTGAAGCTTTCTTT.

The chain uses TRBV19 and TRBJ1-1; unclear D gene. With 0 bases removed from V and 0 bases from J, the gap between germline ends came to 8 bases. The CDR3 spans 15 residues. Germline values: CDR1 LNHDA, CDR2 SQIVND (reference sequence). CDR3 sequence: CASSIDDGMNTEAFF. CDR3 nucleotides: TGTGCCAGTAGTATAGACGACGGGATGAACACTGAAGCTTTCTTT.

The chain combines TRBV9 with TRBJ1-4; 7 nucleotides match TRBD1. The CDR3 totals 20 residues. The germline V gene encodes CDR1 SGDLS and CDR2 YYNGEE. V lost 0 bases to trimming and J lost 0 bases; unmatched junction nucleotides: 14. The CDR3 DNA reads TGTGCCAGCAGCGTAGCGGGGGGGGGACAGTACGATGCAACTAATGAAAAACTGTTTTTT. It codes for CASSVAGGGQYDATNEKLFF.

This clone has just one count. The chain recombines TRBV11-2 with TRBJ1-1, with D perhaps matching TRBD1 (6 bases). V lost 6 bases and J lost 5, with 16 bases in between. Looked up from germline, CDR1 is SGHAT and CDR2 is FQNNGV. There are 14 residues in the CDR3. This CDR3 reads CASRKSRGETEAFF. The CDR3 DNA is TGTGCCAGCAGGAAGAGCAGGGGAGAAACTGAAGCTTTCTTT. The complete variable domain, with remaining parts taken from reference TRBV11-2 and TRBJ1-1, reads EAGVAQSPRYKIIEKRQSVAFWCNPISGHATLYWYQQILGQGPKLLIQFQNNGVVDDSQLPKDRFSAERLKGVDSTLKIQPAKLEDSAVYLCASRKSRGETEAFFGQGTRLTVV.

The chain is built from TRBV4-1 and TRBJ1-3; D possibly corresponds to TRBD1 (5 bases). The germline V gene has CDR1 MGHRA and CDR2 YSYEKL. V was trimmed by 1 base and J by 1 base, leaving 14 bases between them. CDR3 length: 17 residues. The CDR3 bases are TGCGCCAGCAGCCAAGGGCGTTGGCAGGGATCTGGAAACACCATATATTTT. It specifies CASSQGRWQGSGNTIYF.

The chain is built from TRBV9 and TRBJ2-7; 9 nucleotides match TRBD1. The CDR3 loop spans 15 amino acids. The V and J ends lost 2 bases and 9 bases, in that order; junction bases with no gene match: 12. The germline V gene encodes CDR1 SGDLS and CDR2 YYNGEE. Here the CDR3 DNA reads TGTGCCAGCAGCGTTTCTGCGACAGGGGGTATGTCGCAGTACTTC. Encoded protein: CASSVSATGGMSQYF.

Comment on this clone: The same CDR3 also results from other DNA sequences found in this sample. V usage is TRBV4-2 and J usage is TRBJ2-2; 12 bases map to TRBD2. The germline V gene has CDR1 LGHNA and CDR2 YNFKEQ. V lost 4 bases, J lost 4 bases, and 1 base stayed unmatched. The CDR3 totals 15 residues. Here the CDR3 reads CASSLGLAGTGELFF. The CDR3 nucleotides are TGTGCCAGCAGCCTGGGACTAGCGGGCACCGGGGAGCTGTTTTTT.

The rearrangement uses TRBV2 and TRBJ1-1; 9 bases match TRBD1. The germline V gene encodes CDR1 SNHLY and CDR2 FYNNEI. V shed 5 bases and J 4 bases; nucleotides not matched to a gene: 5. The CDR3 runs 14 residues. CDR3 sequence: CASSTQGAGTEAFF. The CDR3 DNA reads TGTGCCAGCAGTACACAGGGGGCGGGCACTGAAGCTTTCTTT.

The rearrangement links TRBV6-1 to TRBJ1-5; D call uncertain. Trimming cost V 1 base and J 4 bases, with 11 bases left between them. Germline V gene data show CDR1 as MNHNS and CDR2 as SASEGT. This CDR3 region has 15 residues. The CDR3 coding sequence is TGTGCCAGCAGTGAAGTAGGAGGGTTTAATCAGCCCCAGCATTTT. Residues: CASSEVGGFNQPQHF.

This chain uses TRBV5-8 with TRBJ2-7; D remains unclear. The CDR3 has 14 amino acids. Per the germline V gene, CDR1 is SGHTS and CDR2 is YDEGEE. Trimming took 0 bases from V and 3 from J, leaving 10 bases between them. CDR3 bases: TGTGCCAGCAGCTTGGTTGGCAGTTACTACGAGCAGTACTTC. It codes for CASSLVGSYYEQYF.

The chain carries TRBV19 and TRBJ1-1, with TRBD1 matching over 12 bases. The CDR3 is made up of 17 amino acids. Unmatched junction bases numbered 16, after V lost 4 bases and J lost 10 bases. From germline, CDR1 is LNHDA and CDR2 SQIVND (reference sequence). In DNA, the CDR3 is TGTGCCAGTAGTACCGGGACAGGGGGCCTTCTATTAGTCGGAGCTTTCTTT. Translation: CASSTGTGGLLLVGAFF.

This chain joins TRBV2 and TRBJ1-2; D might be TRBD1 (6 bases). The germline V gene encodes CDR1 SNHLY and CDR2 FYNNEI. This CDR3 contains 14 residues. The V gene lost 6 bases and the J gene lost 1 base, with 12 bases spanning the gap. The CDR3 DNA reads as TGTGCCAGCAGGCCTAACAGGGTTAACTATGGCTACACCTTC. It yields the protein CASRPNRVNYGYTF.

The chain has TRBV28 and TRBJ2-4; 9 positions match TRBD2. This CDR3 region has 21 residues. Losses at the gene ends were 3 bases for V and 1 base for J; bases not matched to a gene: 19. Germline lookup yields CDR1 MDHEN and CDR2 SYDVKM. The CDR3 sequence is CASSFPLSGRALGEAKNIQYF. The DNA for the CDR3 is TGTGCCAGCAGTTTCCCCCTTAGCGGGAGAGCTCTAGGGGAGGCCAAAAACATTCAGTACTTC. Full variable domain (outside the CDR3, taken from reference TRBV28 and TRBJ2-4): DVKVTQSSRYLVKRTGEKVFLECVQDMDHENMFWYRQDPGLGLRLIYFSYDVKMKEKGDIPEGYSVSREKKERFSLILESASTNQTSMYLCASSFPLSGRALGEAKNIQYFGAGTRLSVL.

The genes are TRBV29-1 and TRBJ2-1, with TRBD2 matching 10 bases. Germline V gene data show CDR1 as SQVTM and CDR2 as ANQGSEA. V gave up 5 bases and J gave up 2 bases; unmatched junction bases: 0. The CDR3 spans 13 residues. Here the CDR3 DNA reads TGCAGCGTTAGCGGGAGGGCCTACAATGAGCAGTTCTTC. This sequence encodes CSVSGRAYNEQFF.

The chain has TRBV4-1 and TRBJ2-7; 9 bases align to TRBD1. The CDR3 loop spans 15 amino acids. Unmatched junction bases numbered 10, after V lost 6 bases and J lost 4 bases. CDR1 MGHRA and CDR2 YSYEKL come from the germline V gene. The CDR3 DNA sequence: TGCGCCAGCAGGCGACAGGGGGATAAGGATTACGAGCAGTACTTC. It codes for CASRRQGDKDYEQYF.

V and J are TRBV5-1 and TRBJ2-7, with 7 bases fitting TRBD1. Germline lookup yields CDR1 SGHRS and CDR2 YFSETQ. The J segment lost 6 bases and the V segment lost 4 bases, leaving 10 bases of the junction unmatched. The CDR3 runs 14 residues. Written as DNA, the CDR3 is TGCGCCAGCAGCCCGGGACAGATCCCCGGCGAGCAGTACTTC. It specifies CASSPGQIPGEQYF.

J is TRBJ1-2 and V is TRBV28; D is perhaps TRBD1 (6 bases). Germline CDR1 MDHEN, CDR2 SYDVKM. V lost 6 bases, J lost 7 bases, and 21 bases lay in between. The CDR3 loop spans 15 amino acids. The CDR3 DNA follows: TGTGCCAGCAGCCGACCCGACTTGGGGGCCCTTGGCTACACCTTC. Translated, it gives CASSRPDLGALGYTF.